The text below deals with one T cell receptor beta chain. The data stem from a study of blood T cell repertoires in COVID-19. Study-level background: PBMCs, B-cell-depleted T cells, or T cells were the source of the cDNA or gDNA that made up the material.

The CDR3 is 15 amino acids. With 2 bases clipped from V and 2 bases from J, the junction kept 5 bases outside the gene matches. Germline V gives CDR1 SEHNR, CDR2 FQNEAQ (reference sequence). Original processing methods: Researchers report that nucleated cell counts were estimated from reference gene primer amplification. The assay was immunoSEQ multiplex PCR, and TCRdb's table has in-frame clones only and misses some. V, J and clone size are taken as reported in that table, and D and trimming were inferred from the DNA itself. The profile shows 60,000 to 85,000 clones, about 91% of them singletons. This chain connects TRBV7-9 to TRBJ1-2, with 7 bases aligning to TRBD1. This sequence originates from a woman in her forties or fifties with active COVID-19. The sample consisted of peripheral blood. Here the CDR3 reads CASSLNWDSNYGYTF. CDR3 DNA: TGTGCCAGCAGCTTAAATTGGGACAGCAACTATGGCTACACCTTC.